This entry lists 19 T cell receptor beta chains sequenced from one sample in a study of metastatic and nonmetastatic thyroid tumors. Ahead of thyroid surgery, no patient had received treatment of any kind. MiXCR reprocessed the PCR reads for TCRdb. The sample shows 15,000 to 20,000 clones, approximately 32% of them seen only once. The source material was adjacent normal tissue. These receptors all come from a female donor with papillary thyroid cancer or a benign thyroid nodule (not recorded which). Some clones in this sample may be carry-over from other donors' samples.

A note on this clone: The CDR3 end shows no conserved phenylalanine or tryptophan, and so a read error is likely. The CDR3 sequence is CASSLSDRLAVNTIYL. The CDR3 coding sequence is TGTGCCAGCAGCTTGAGTGACAGGTTGGCTGTAAACACCATATATCTT. This chain connects TRBV11-3 to TRBJ1-3, with D possibly TRBD1 on 6 matching bases. The length of the CDR3 is 16 residues. The V gene lost 3 bases and the J gene lost 6 bases, with 18 bases spanning the gap. CDR1 is SGHNT, CDR2 YENEEA, per germline.

The chain uses TRBV6-1 and TRBJ1-2; TRBD1 agrees at 9 bases. CDR1 and CDR2 from the germline V gene are MNHNS and SASEGT. The CDR3 sequence is 14 residues long. The ends lost 6 bases at V and 2 bases at J; junction bases unmatched: 4. DNA for the CDR3: TGTGCCAGCAGCGGACAGGGGCCCAACTATGGCTACACCTTC. This gives the protein CASSGQGPNYGYTF.

The chain combines TRBV2 with TRBJ2-5, with TRBD2 as a possible D gene (5 bases). Near its end, the DNA agrees better with TRBJ2-1, so the J call may be wrong. Germline V gene lookup returns CDR1 SNHLY and CDR2 FYNNEI. The CDR3 is made up of 12 amino acids. CDR3 sequence: CASSEGDNEQFF. In nucleotides, the CDR3 is TGTGCCAGCAGTGAGGGAGACAATGAGCAGTTCTTC.

This clone came up many times. V is TRBV7-3 and J is TRBJ1-2; D call uncertain. The CDR3 totals 13 residues. Trimming removed 6 bases from V and 1 base from J, with 9 bases in between. Per germline, CDR1 SGHTA and CDR2 FQGTGA. The CDR3 DNA is TGTGCCAGCAGTCAATCAAATAACTATGGCTACACCTTC. Amino acids: CASSQSNNYGYTF.

The chain joins TRBV11-1 to TRBJ1-1, with D tentatively TRBD1 (5 bases). Germline CDR1 reads SGHAT; CDR2 reads FQDESV (reference sequence). Trimming took 5 bases from V and 4 from J, leaving 14 bases between them. This CDR3 has 14 amino acids. CDR3 in DNA: TGTGCCAGCAGCCGAGCAGGGAGGTTCACTGAAGCTTTCTTT. This gives the protein CASSRAGRFTEAFF.

The V call is TRBV6-2 or TRBV6-3, the J call TRBJ1-5; no reliable D call. V dropped 2 bases and J dropped 9 bases, with 14 bases sitting between them. Looked up from germline, CDR1 is MNHEY and CDR2 is SVGEGT. The CDR3 sequence is 14 residues long. Here the CDR3 reads CASSYVASRGPQHF. The CDR3 coding sequence is TGTGCCAGCAGTTACGTCGCTTCCCGGGGGCCCCAGCATTTT.

The CDR3 sequence: CASRQVGGQDEQYF. In DNA, the CDR3 is TGTGCCAGCAGACAAGTCGGGGGGCAGGACGAGCAGTACTTC. The chain is built from TRBV6-1 and TRBJ2-7, with D perhaps TRBD2 (7 bases). This CDR3 is built from 14 residues. The germline gives CDR1 MNHNS, CDR2 SASEGT. V was clipped by 6 bases and J by 5 bases, with 17 bases between them.

This clone qualifies as medium-sized. The chain joins TRBV5-1 to TRBJ1-2, with D unresolved. V was trimmed by 0 bases and J by 6 bases, leaving 12 bases between them. The CDR3 runs 14 residues. The V gene's germline CDR1 is SGHRS and CDR2 YFSETQ. CDR3 sequence reads: CASSLGGEGDGYTF. CDR3 coding DNA: TGCGCCAGCAGCTTGGGCGGGGAGGGCGATGGCTACACCTTC.

The chain is built from TRBV30 and TRBJ2-2, with unresolved D. The germline CDR1 and CDR2 sequences are GTSNPN and SVGIG (reference sequence). The CDR3 contains 14 residues. The V end was cut by 0 bases, the J end by 1 base, with 6 bases between. The CDR3 protein is CAWSVPGNTGELFF. The CDR3 nucleotides are TGTGCCTGGAGTGTACCCGGGAACACCGGGGAGCTGTTTTTT.

Only a few counts were recorded for this clone. The chain is built from TRBV5-1 and TRBJ2-1; D may be TRBD1 or TRBD2 (6 bases each). The germline V and J ends were trimmed by 1 base and 10 bases, with 12 bases remaining between them. Germline V CDR1 and CDR2: SGHRS, YFSETQ. This CDR3 region has 13 residues. The CDR3 region is CASSLNGGNEQFF. The CDR3 DNA sequence: TGCGCCAGCAGCTTGAACGGGGGCAACGAGCAGTTCTTC.

This clone showed up many times. J is TRBJ1-5 and V is TRBV20-1; tentatively, D is TRBD1 (6 bases). Germline-derived CDR1 and CDR2 are DFQATT and SNEGSKA (reference sequence). Trimming took off 6 bases at V and 3 bases at J, with 12 bases between the two ends. The CDR3 contains 13 residues. The CDR3 region has the DNA TGCAGTGCCGGGGGCGGGAACAATCAGCCCCAGCATTTT. This encodes CSAGGGNNQPQHF.

This sequence joins TRBV5-1 and TRBJ2-1; no firm D call. CDR1 and CDR2 from the germline V gene are SGHRS and YFSETQ. The CDR3 has 14 residues. Trimming removed 0 bases from V and 5 bases from J, with 9 bases in between. The CDR3 sequence is CASSLGSANNEQFF. CDR3 bases: TGCGCCAGCAGCTTGGGTTCCGCGAACAATGAGCAGTTCTTC.

The chain employs TRBV6-1 and TRBJ1-1, with TRBD1 as a possible D gene (5 bases). The V gene's germline CDR1 is MNHNS and CDR2 SASEGT. The CDR3 extends over 14 amino acids. The V end lost 2 bases, the J end lost 1 base, and 8 bases lay between the germline ends. CDR3 protein: CASSESGKNTEAFF. CDR3 sequence (DNA): TGTGCCAGCAGTGAATCAGGGAAGAACACTGAAGCTTTCTTT.

The chain combines TRBV6-2 or TRBV6-3 with TRBJ1-2; the D is unclear. The CDR3 spans 13 residues. Per the germline V gene, CDR1 is MNHEY and CDR2 is SVGEGT. The ends were cut back, 8 bases at V and 4 bases at J, with 14 bases in the middle. CDR3 in amino acids: CASGIAAGYGYTF. In DNA form, the CDR3 reads TGTGCCAGCGGGATTGCTGCAGGCTATGGCTACACCTTC.

A few counts support this clone. V and J are TRBV2 and TRBJ2-7; 7 bases agree with TRBD1. The CDR3 length is 15 residues. Germline V gene sequence: CDR1 SNHLY, CDR2 FYNNEI. Trimming took 3 bases from V and 3 from J; bases not matched to a gene: 8. The DNA of the CDR3 is TGTGCCAGCAGTGACCCGGGACAGTCCTACTACGAGCAGTACTTC. This translates into CASSDPGQSYYEQYF.

This clone was seen a few times. The chain employs TRBV6-2 or TRBV6-3 and TRBJ2-1, with 8 positions matching TRBD2. V was pared by 5 bases and J by 0 bases, with 3 bases of the junction left unmatched. Germline CDR1 MNHEY, CDR2 SVGEGT. The CDR3 consists of 15 residues. This chain's CDR3 is CASSILAGSYNEQFF. CDR3 in DNA: TGTGCCAGCAGTATCCTAGCGGGCTCCTACAATGAGCAGTTCTTC.

This chain connects TRBV11-3 to TRBJ2-3; no reliable D call. Germline-derived CDR1 and CDR2 are SGHNT and YENEEA. The ends were cut back, 5 bases at V and 6 bases at J, with 12 bases in the middle. This CDR3 spans 13 amino acids. CDR3 sequence reads: CASSQGLSDTQYF. The CDR3 DNA reads as TGTGCCAGCAGCCAAGGTTTGTCGGATACGCAGTATTTT. Full variable domain (missing parts from reference TRBV11-3 and TRBJ2-3): EAGVVQSPRYKIIEKKQPVAFWCNPISGHNTLYWYLQNLGQGPELLIRYENEEAVDDSQLPKDRFSAERLKGVDSTLKIQPAELGDSAVYLCASSQGLSDTQYFGPGTRLTVL.

In this sample, this clone is large. Other DNA sequences within the sample encode an identical CDR3. Here the CDR3 DNA reads TGTGCCAGCAGCCCGGGGCCTAACTATGGCTACACCTTC. Translating gives CASSPGPNYGYTF. The chain has TRBV6-1 and TRBJ1-2, with a weak D call TRBD1 (5 bases). V lost 6 bases, J lost 0 bases, and 8 bases lay in between. The CDR3 extends over 13 amino acids. Germline loops: CDR1 MNHNS, CDR2 SASEGT.

This clone was seen only a few times. The V call is TRBV6-1, the J call TRBJ1-4, with TRBD1 matching 7 bases. This CDR3 has 14 amino acids. Germline V gene sequence: CDR1 MNHNS, CDR2 SASEGT. The junction had 5 bases not matched to a gene; V was cut back by 3 bases and J by 7 bases. The CDR3 nucleotides are TGTGCCAGCAGTGACGACAGGGAAGGTGAAAAACTGTTTTTT. This gives the protein CASSDDREGEKLFF.